The 19 T cell receptor beta chains given below trace back to one sample, sequenced in a study of cytomegalovirus exposure and HLA in healthy donors. 13 Jbeta primers and 60 Vbeta primers were used for the PCR. Sequencing used immunoSEQ multiplex PCR; TCRdb keeps in-frame clones, though not all of them. This table holds 150,000 to 200,000 clones, about three quarters found once. Sequenced input: PBMCs. These receptors were taken from a middle-aged woman in good health and CMV-seropositive.

The chain couples TRBV7-9 to TRBJ1-1; no clear D. The germline CDR1 and CDR2 sequences are SEHNR and FQNEAQ (reference sequence). The CDR3 has 14 amino acids. Trimming took 3 bases from V and 1 from J, leaving 9 bases between them. For the CDR3, the DNA is TGTGCCAGCAGCTTCACGCAGAAGAACACTGAAGCTTTCTTT. It is translated as CASSFTQKNTEAFF.

This clone was found once. The gene calls are TRBV23-1 and TRBJ2-3; D might be TRBD1 (6 bases). TRBV23-1 has ORF status, its function being uncertain. This CDR3 has 18 residues. The germline V and J ends were trimmed by 8 bases and 2 bases, with 26 bases remaining between them. DNA of the CDR3: TGCGCCAGCTCATCGCAGGGGATTTACACTTTGGTCACAGATACGCAGTATTTT. This gives the protein CASSSQGIYTLVTDTQYF.

The CDR3 bases are TGTGCCAGTACCCCATCGACAGGGAACTACGAGCAGTACTTC. It encodes CASTPSTGNYEQYF. The chain combines TRBV19 with TRBJ2-7; 7 positions agree with TRBD1. V shed 7 bases and J 3 bases; nucleotides not matched to a gene: 9. The CDR3 has 14 amino acids. Germline V CDR1 and CDR2: LNHDA, SQIVND (reference sequence).

As regards this clone: The junction departs from the called germline gene at one end, perhaps through a read error. The chain carries TRBV28 and TRBJ2-7, with TRBD2 as a possible D gene (6 bases). CDR1 and CDR2 (germline): MDHEN, SYDVKM. This CDR3 has 12 residues. The CDR3 is CASTGDSHEQYF. DNA of the CDR3: TGTGCCAGCACCGGGGACTCCCACGAGCAGTACTTC.

This clone was counted a few times. The rearrangement uses TRBV4-3 and TRBJ2-2; no reliable D call. The V and J ends lost 2 bases and 0 bases respectively, with 7 bases between them. The CDR3 is 15 amino acids. Germline V lookup: CDR1 LGHNA, CDR2 YSLEER. The CDR3 sequence is CASSQRLSNTGELFF. CDR3 DNA sequence: TGCGCCAGCAGCCAAAGACTGTCGAACACCGGGGAGCTGTTTTTT.

This clone was picked up a small number of times. DNA for the CDR3: TGTGCCAGCAGTTACGGGACACCACTCACTGAAGCTTTCTTT. It specifies CASSYGTPLTEAFF. This chain uses TRBV6-6 with TRBJ1-1, with D possibly TRBD1 on 6 matching bases. Germline V gives CDR1 MNHNY, CDR2 SVGAGI (reference sequence). Trimming took 2 bases from V and 4 from J, leaving 11 bases between them. CDR3 size: 14 residues.

V and J are TRBV10-3 and TRBJ2-1, with a tentative D call TRBD2 (5 bases). The CDR3 runs 12 residues. The germline V and J ends were trimmed by 2 bases and 8 bases, with 7 bases remaining between them. Germline CDR1 and CDR2: ENHRY and SYGVKD. DNA for the CDR3: TGTGCCATCAGTGAGCTGCGGGATGAGCAGTTCTTC. Translating gives CAISELRDEQFF.

This chain links TRBV28 with TRBJ1-2; perhaps TRBD1 as D (6 bases). Germline lookup yields CDR1 MDHEN and CDR2 SYDVKM. V was cut by 4 bases and J by 6 bases, with 12 bases left in between. The CDR3 consists of 13 residues. CDR3 sequence (DNA): TGTGCCAGCAGTTCCGGGGGGCACCATGGCTACACCTTC. Its protein is CASSSGGHHGYTF.

The chain combines TRBV5-5 with TRBJ2-3; TRBD1 is a possible D gene (6 bases). Deletions cut 0 bases from V and 2 bases from J, with 10 bases between. The CDR3 covers 15 residues. From germline, CDR1 is SGHKS and CDR2 YYEKEE (reference sequence). CDR3 residues: CASSLVGQYTDTQYF. The CDR3 nucleotides read TGTGCCAGCAGCTTGGTTGGACAGTACACAGATACGCAGTATTTT.

The CDR3 region is CASSSYRNYEQYF. The CDR3 DNA reads TGTGCCAGCAGTTCCTACCGAAACTACGAGCAGTACTTC. The V gene is TRBV6-5, the J gene TRBJ2-7; D is undetermined. This CDR3 comprises 13 residues. Trimming removed 4 bases from V and 3 bases from J, with 10 bases in between. Germline CDR1 reads MNHEY; CDR2 reads SVGAGI.

This clone was counted a few times. The rearrangement joins TRBV27 to TRBJ1-1, with D unclear. V was clipped by 3 bases and J by 1 base, with 12 bases between them. Germline assignment: CDR1 MNHEY and CDR2 SMNVEV (reference sequence). CDR3 size: 15 residues. DNA of the CDR3: TGTGCCAGCAGTTTCCATGCCTCGGGGAACACTGAAGCTTTCTTT. Translating gives CASSFHASGNTEAFF.

The CDR3 DNA reads TGTGCCAGAAGCTTGGAACAGGGGGCGAGGGGCTACACCTTC. Residues: CARSLEQGARGYTF. V usage is TRBV5-3 and J usage is TRBJ1-2; 9 bases align to TRBD1. Being an ORF, TRBV5-3 has a function that is uncertain. V shed 0 bases and J 8 bases; nucleotides not matched to a gene: 5. This CDR3 contains 14 residues.

This sequence joins TRBV7-8 and TRBJ2-1, with 9 bases identical to TRBD2. This CDR3 is built from 16 residues. Trimming took 3 bases from V and 6 from J; bases not matched to a gene: 9. Germline-derived CDR1 and CDR2 are SGHVS and FQNEAQ. The CDR3 DNA reads as TGTGCCAGCAGCTTGCCCGGGACTAGCAACGGCAATGAGCAGTTCTTC. Its translation: CASSLPGTSNGNEQFF. Full variable domain (remainder filled in from reference TRBV7-8 and TRBJ2-1): GAGVSQSPRYKVAKRGQDVALRCDPISGHVSLFWYQQALGQGPEFLTYFQNEAQLDKSGLPSDRFFAERPEGSVSTLKIQRTQQEDSAVYLCASSLPGTSNGNEQFFGPGTRLTVL.

This chain links TRBV15 with TRBJ2-3, with TRBD1 identical over 9 bases. This CDR3 spans 16 amino acids. Germline CDR1 is LNHNV and CDR2 is YYDKDF (reference sequence). Losses at the gene ends were 4 bases for V and 6 bases for J; bases not matched to a gene: 11. The chain's CDR3 is CATSTDRGGLWDTQYF. The CDR3 DNA sequence: TGTGCCACCAGCACCGACAGGGGGGGGCTTTGGGATACGCAGTATTTT.

V and J are TRBV30 and TRBJ2-2; 14 nucleotides line up with TRBD2. This CDR3 has 17 residues. Unmatched junction bases numbered 8, after V lost 4 bases and J lost 4 bases. Germline V gene data show CDR1 as GTSNPN and CDR2 as SVGIG (reference sequence). CDR3 in amino acids: CAWTGTSGSQVTGELFF. CDR3 DNA sequence: TGTGCCTGGACCGGGACTAGCGGGAGTCAGGTCACCGGGGAGCTGTTTTTT.

This rearrangement joins TRBV5-4 to TRBJ1-5; D gene unclear. CDR1 and CDR2 from the germline V gene are SGHNT and YYREEE (reference sequence). The CDR3 has 14 amino acids. The ends were cut back, 0 bases at V and 5 bases at J, with 9 bases in the middle. For the CDR3, the DNA is TGTGCCAGCAGCTTGGCCGGGGTGGATCAGCCCCAGCATTTT. It is translated as CASSLAGVDQPQHF.

The gene calls are TRBV11-3 and TRBJ2-1, with 9 bases that match TRBD2. The CDR3 runs 17 residues. V lost 0 bases and J lost 8; bases outside the gene matches: 11. CDR1 is SGHNT and CDR2 is YENEEA in the germline V gene. The CDR3 loop reads CASSLDPGAGGLDEQFF. For the CDR3, the DNA is TGTGCCAGCAGCTTAGATCCAGGCGCGGGAGGGCTCGATGAGCAGTTCTTC.

The V and J genes are TRBV18 and TRBJ1-2; D is uncertain. Germline V gene lookup returns CDR1 KGHSH and CDR2 LQKENI. The CDR3 spans 13 residues. Trimming shortened V by 2 bases and J by 4 bases, and 8 bases separated the two germline ends. DNA of the CDR3: TGTGCCAGCTCACCAGGTGCGGTCTATGGCTACACCTTC. Its protein product is CASSPGAVYGYTF.

The chain combines TRBV19 with TRBJ2-3, with 9 bases identical to TRBD1. Germline V lookup: CDR1 LNHDA, CDR2 SQIVND (reference sequence). The V segment lost 6 bases and the J segment 3 bases; nucleotides outside the gene matches: 7. The CDR3 runs to 15 residues. DNA for the CDR3: TGTGCCAGTAGCACGCGGGACAGGGAAACAGATACGCAGTATTTT. Residues: CASSTRDRETDTQYF.